This T cell receptor beta chain was sequenced during a study of cytomegalovirus exposure and HLA in healthy donors. In the study overall: Most genotyped donors, over 70% of roughly 400, had Caucasian-associated genetic ancestry.

Germline CDR1 reads ENHRY; CDR2 reads SYGVKD. This CDR3 contains 16 residues. The J segment lost 1 base and the V segment lost 4 bases, leaving 1 base of the junction unmatched. General observations from the study: Researchers counted about 150 TCR beta chains as cytomegalovirus-associated.

Amplification used 60 Vbeta primers and 13 Jbeta primers. The data were produced by immunoSEQ multiplex PCR, yet TCRdb's version contains in-frame clones alone and is incomplete. The data contain about 100,000 clones, about 75% of them singletons. Comments on this clone: What it binds is unknown.

Sequencing input: PBMCs. The chain is built from TRBV10-3 and TRBJ2-2; 12 bases fit TRBD2. The clonotype comes from a man aged 55 to 70 in good health and CMV-seropositive. The CDR3 bases are TGTGCCATCAGTGTACTAGCGGGGGGGAACACCGGGGAGCTGTTTTTT. It yields the protein CAISVLAGGNTGELFF.